These 8 T cell receptor beta chains were sequenced from one sample in a study of blood T cell repertoires in COVID-19. Sequenced by immunoSEQ multiplex PCR; TCRdb stores in-frame clones only, minus some. The data contain 240,000 or so clones, 88% of them singletons. Sequenced material: peripheral blood. All receptors derive from a middle-aged woman who had recovered from COVID-19.

The chain joins TRBV5-6 to TRBJ1-1; D is ambiguous. The CDR3 consists of 13 residues. V was trimmed by 4 bases and J by 1 base, leaving 8 bases between them. The V gene's germline CDR1 is SGHDT and CDR2 YYEEEE. The CDR3 nucleotides read TGTGCCAGCAGCCCTGACACGAACACTGAAGCTTTCTTT. It yields the protein CASSPDTNTEAFF. Supplemented by reference TRBV5-6 and TRBJ1-1, the full variable domain reads DAGVTQSPTHLIKTRGQQVTLRCSPKSGHDTVSWYQQALGQGPQFIFQYYEEEERQRGNFPDRFSGHQFPNYSSELNVNALLLGDSALYLCASSPDTNTEAFFGQGTRLTVV.

The V call is TRBV19, the J call TRBJ2-1, with a tentative D call TRBD2 (5 bases). The CDR3 loop spans 17 amino acids. V was cut by 4 bases and J by 0 bases, with 16 bases left in between. The germline CDR1 and CDR2 sequences are LNHDA and SQIVND (reference sequence). DNA of the CDR3: TGTGCCAGTAGTACCCCCTCCGGGAAATCCTCCTACAATGAGCAGTTCTTC. Translating gives CASSTPSGKSSYNEQFF.

The chain carries TRBV5-1 and TRBJ1-2; D unclear. Trimming removed 4 bases from V and 5 bases from J, with 21 bases in between. Germline CDR1 is SGHRS and CDR2 is YFSETQ. This CDR3 region has 16 residues. The CDR3 region is CASSPEGGRWFYGYTF. CDR3 DNA: TGCGCCAGCAGCCCCGAGGGTGGGCGCTGGTTTTATGGCTACACCTTC.

This sequence joins TRBV6-5 and TRBJ1-2, with D maybe TRBD1 (6 bases). The CDR3 runs 15 residues. Trimming stripped 11 bases from V and 0 bases from J, with 19 bases between. The germline CDR1 and CDR2 sequences are MNHEY and SVGAGI. The CDR3 is CAAGGAAASNYGYTF. Written as DNA, the CDR3 is TGTGCCGCCGGGGGGGCAGCCGCATCTAACTATGGCTACACCTTC.

The chain recombines TRBV9 with TRBJ2-2; 14 bases agree with TRBD2. V lost 4 bases to trimming and J lost 5 bases; unmatched junction nucleotides: 7. CDR3 length equals 17 residues. Germline V CDR1 and CDR2: SGDLS, YYNGEE. CDR3: CASSPTSGRAGTGELFF. The CDR3 DNA reads as TGTGCCAGCAGCCCGACTAGCGGGAGGGCGGGGACCGGGGAGCTGTTTTTT.

The chain employs TRBV18 and TRBJ1-4; 8 nucleotides line up with TRBD1. Per the germline V gene, CDR1 is KGHSH and CDR2 is LQKENI. V shed 3 bases and J 7 bases; nucleotides not matched to a gene: 10. The CDR3 sequence is 16 residues long. The CDR3: CASSPSLGTGGEKLFF. The CDR3 DNA reads TGTGCCAGCTCACCGAGTTTGGGGACAGGTGGTGAAAAACTGTTTTTT.

V is TRBV7-2 and J is TRBJ2-3; D is unresolved. Looked up from germline, CDR1 is SGHTA and CDR2 is FQGNSA. V lost 6 bases, J lost 11 bases, and 18 bases lay in between. The CDR3 spans 13 residues. CDR3 sequence: CASREPTGLGQYF. CDR3 bases: TGTGCCAGCAGGGAGCCCACTGGTTTGGGGCAGTATTTT. Full variable domain (rest looked up from reference TRBV7-2 and TRBJ2-3): GAGVSQSPSNKVTEKGKDVELRCDPISGHTALYWYRQSLGQGLEFLIYFQGNSAPDKSGLPSDRFSAERTGGSVSTLTIQRTQQEDSAVYLCASREPTGLGQYFGPGTRLTVL.

The chain links TRBV5-6 to TRBJ2-1, with TRBD2 matching 9 bases. CDR1 and CDR2 from the germline V gene are SGHDT and YYEEEE. CDR3 length: 16 residues. J was trimmed by 0 bases and V by 4 bases; bases with no gene match: 5. The CDR3 DNA sequence: TGTGCCAGCAGCCCCCTGGGACTAGCCTCCTACAATGAGCAGTTCTTC. This encodes CASSPLGLASYNEQFF.